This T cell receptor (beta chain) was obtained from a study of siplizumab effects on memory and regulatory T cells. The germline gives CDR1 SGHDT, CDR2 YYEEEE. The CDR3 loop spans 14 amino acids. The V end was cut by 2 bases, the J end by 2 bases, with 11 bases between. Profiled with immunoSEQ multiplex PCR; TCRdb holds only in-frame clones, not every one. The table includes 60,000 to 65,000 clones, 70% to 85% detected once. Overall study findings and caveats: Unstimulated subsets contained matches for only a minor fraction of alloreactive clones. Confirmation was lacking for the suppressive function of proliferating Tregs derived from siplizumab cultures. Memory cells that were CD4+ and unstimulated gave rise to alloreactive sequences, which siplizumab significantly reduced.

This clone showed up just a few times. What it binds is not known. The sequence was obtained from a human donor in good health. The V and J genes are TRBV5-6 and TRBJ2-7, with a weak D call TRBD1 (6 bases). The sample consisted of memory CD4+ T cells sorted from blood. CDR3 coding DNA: TGTGCCAGCAGCTTAAACAGGGCAGCCTACGAGCAGTACTTC. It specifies CASSLNRAAYEQYF.